The 25 T cell receptor beta chains in this list originate from one sample, sequenced in a study of cytomegalovirus exposure and HLA in healthy donors. A multiplex PCR was run with 60 Vbeta primers and 13 Jbeta primers. Produced via immunoSEQ multiplex PCR; TCRdb's table is partial and in-frame only. This table holds tens of thousands of clones, 65% to 80% found once. The sample taken for sequencing was PBMCs. The receptor source for this set is a man aged 30 to 39 in good health and CMV-seropositive.

The chain recombines TRBV19 with TRBJ2-3; 7 bases line up with TRBD2. Germline loops: CDR1 LNHDA, CDR2 SQIVND (reference sequence). J gave up 1 base and V 0 bases, and 10 bases lay outside the gene matches. The CDR3 has 18 amino acids. For the CDR3, the DNA is TGTGCCAGTAGTATAGATCGTGGAATTACTAGCGGCACAGATACGCAGTATTTT. Protein product: CASSIDRGITSGTDTQYF.

The V gene is TRBV7-3, the J gene TRBJ2-2; 11 bases agree with TRBD2. Unmatched junction bases numbered 5, after V lost 3 bases and J lost 2 bases. In germline, CDR1 is SGHTA, CDR2 FQGTGA. The CDR3 has 17 residues. The CDR3 region is CASSLVAGGLNTGELFF. The DNA of the CDR3 is TGTGCCAGCAGCTTGGTAGCGGGGGGGTTAAACACCGGGGAGCTGTTTTTT. Full variable domain (remainder filled in from reference TRBV7-3 and TRBJ2-2): GAGVSQTPSNKVTEKGKYVELRCDPISGHTALYWYRQSLGQGPEFLIYFQGTGAADDSGLPNDRFFAVRPEGSVSTLKIQRTERGDSAVYLCASSLVAGGLNTGELFFGEGSRLTVL.

The chain has TRBV7-9 and TRBJ1-4; D not certain. The germline V gene has CDR1 SEHNR and CDR2 FQNEAQ (reference sequence). The CDR3 covers 16 residues. V lost 5 bases and J lost 7, with 20 bases in between. The CDR3 coding sequence is TGTGCCAGCAGCCGAGGGCCGGGAGGGAGGAGTGAAAAACTGTTTTTT. Its translation is CASSRGPGGRSEKLFF.

The chain couples TRBV4-2 to TRBJ2-3; 7 nucleotides match TRBD2. Germline V gene sequence: CDR1 LGHNA, CDR2 YNFKEQ. There are 18 residues in the CDR3. V lost 0 bases and J lost 2; bases outside the gene matches: 11. The CDR3 nucleotides read TGTGCCAGCAGCCAAGATCTCCATGGAGCGGGGACCACAGATACGCAGTATTTT. It is translated as CASSQDLHGAGTTDTQYF.

The J gene is TRBJ1-2, the V gene TRBV5-6, with a weak D call TRBD1 (6 bases). V gave up 3 bases and J gave up 5 bases, with 17 bases separating them. The CDR3 covers 15 residues. Germline CDR1 reads SGHDT; CDR2 reads YYEEEE. CDR3 in amino acids: CASSYNNVQGYGYTF. CDR3 bases: TGTGCCAGCAGCTATAATAATGTACAGGGATATGGCTACACCTTC.

This chain connects TRBV15 to TRBJ1-6, with TRBD1 matching 7 bases. This CDR3 region has 14 residues. Germline V lookup: CDR1 LNHNV, CDR2 YYDKDF (reference sequence). With V trimmed by 6 bases and J by 8 bases, 7 bases remained unmatched. CDR3 nucleotide sequence: TGTGCCACCAGTAGGAGGGGGCAGGATTCACCCCTCCACTTT. Its translation: CATSRRGQDSPLHF.

This clone was seen a handful of times. V and J are TRBV7-6 and TRBJ2-7; 11 bases agree with TRBD2. The trim removed 5 bases at V and 2 bases at J, leaving 5 bases unmatched. Germline values: CDR1 SGHVS, CDR2 FNYEAQ. The CDR3 length is 15 residues. For the CDR3, the DNA is TGTGCCAGCAGCAACCGACTAGCGGGGACCTACGAGCAGTACTTC. It specifies CASSNRLAGTYEQYF.

V usage is TRBV7-3 and J usage is TRBJ2-1; TRBD2 aligns across 10 bases. CDR3 length equals 15 residues. Germline values: CDR1 SGHTA, CDR2 FQGTGA. With 5 bases clipped from V and 4 bases from J, the junction kept 5 bases outside the gene matches. This chain's CDR3 is CASSPSSGGYNEQFF. DNA of the CDR3: TGTGCCAGCAGCCCTTCTAGCGGGGGTTACAATGAGCAGTTCTTC.

This clone showed up just a few times. The V call is TRBV5-1, the J call TRBJ1-1, with TRBD1 identical over 7 bases. Germline V gene sequence: CDR1 SGHRS, CDR2 YFSETQ. This CDR3 has 16 residues. V lost 4 bases, J lost 0 bases, and 9 bases stayed unmatched. Written as DNA, the CDR3 is TGCGCCAGCAGCCCGGACAGGCTTTCTATGAACACTGAAGCTTTCTTT. Its protein product is CASSPDRLSMNTEAFF.

The V call is TRBV5-1, the J call TRBJ2-3; TRBD2 matches at 13 bases. V lost 7 bases to trimming and J lost 5 bases; unmatched junction nucleotides: 4. The germline V gene has CDR1 SGHRS and CDR2 YFSETQ. This CDR3 region has 14 residues. This CDR3 is CASGLAGARDTQYF. CDR3 nucleotide sequence: TGCGCCAGCGGACTAGCGGGGGCAAGAGATACGCAGTATTTT. Drawing the rest from reference TRBV5-1 and TRBJ2-3, the complete variable domain is KAGVTQTPRYLIKTRGQQVTLSCSPISGHRSVSWYQQTPGQGLQFLFEYFSETQRNKGNFPGRFSGRQFSNSRSEMNVSTLELGDSALYLCASGLAGARDTQYFGPGTRLTVL.

Concerning this clone: A junction end diverges from the germline sequence, so it may reflect a read error. This chain uses TRBV7-9 with TRBJ2-7; 8 positions agree with TRBD2. This CDR3 contains 17 residues. Germline V gene lookup returns CDR1 SEHNR and CDR2 FQNEAQ (reference sequence). CDR3 sequence: CSSSLRAGGLSSYEQYF. The CDR3 DNA reads TGTTCCAGCAGCTTACGCGCGGGGGGCCTTAGCTCCTACGAGCAGTACTTC.

This clone has a handful of counts. This chain joins TRBV6-4 and TRBJ2-1, with 7 bases aligning to TRBD1. Germline values: CDR1 MRHNA, CDR2 SNTAGT. V gave up 2 bases and J gave up 0 bases; unmatched junction bases: 4. The CDR3 has 16 residues. CDR3 DNA sequence: TGTGCCAGCAGTGACCAGGACAGGAGCTCCTACAATGAGCAGTTCTTC. Encoded protein: CASSDQDRSSYNEQFF.

This clone was recorded once. The chain employs TRBV4-1 and TRBJ2-2; D perhaps matches TRBD1 (6 bases). The CDR3 has 15 residues. Germline V CDR1 and CDR2: MGHRA, YSYEKL. Trimming removed 4 bases from V and 7 bases from J, with 16 bases in between. The CDR3 region has the DNA TGCGCCAGCAGCCCGGCACAGGGAAATCGCGGGGAGCTGTTTTTT. Translated, it gives CASSPAQGNRGELFF.

The rearrangement links TRBV18 to TRBJ2-1, with TRBD2 matching over 8 bases. This CDR3 is built from 14 residues. Unmatched junction bases numbered 5, after V lost 0 bases and J lost 10 bases. Per the germline V gene, CDR1 is KGHSH and CDR2 is LQKENI. CDR3 coding DNA: TGTGCCAGCTCACCACCGGTTAGCGGGGCCGAGCAGTTCTTC. This translates into CASSPPVSGAEQFF.

V usage is TRBV19 and J usage is TRBJ2-5; perhaps TRBD1 as D (5 bases). The J call may be in error: the DNA end matches TRBJ2-7 better. This CDR3 contains 14 residues. Germline lookup yields CDR1 LNHDA and CDR2 SQIVND (reference sequence). CDR3 amino acids: CASSISGFPYEQYF. CDR3 nucleotides: TGTGCCAGTAGTATCTCAGGGTTCCCCTACGAGCAGTACTTC.

The chain is built from TRBV7-2 and TRBJ2-5; a possible D gene is TRBD2 (6 bases). Deletions cut 1 base from V and 2 bases from J, with 8 bases between. The germline V gene encodes CDR1 SGHTA and CDR2 FQGNSA. CDR3 length equals 14 residues. The CDR3 is CASSLVGGQETQYF. Written as DNA, the CDR3 is TGTGCCAGCAGCTTAGTCGGGGGACAAGAGACCCAGTACTTC.

The V gene is TRBV6-5, the J gene TRBJ1-2; D is ambiguous. Germline values: CDR1 MNHEY, CDR2 SVGAGI. The length of the CDR3 is 16 residues. V shed 0 bases and J shed 4 bases, with 15 bases lying between them. The CDR3 protein is CASSYSDPTRGYGYTF. DNA for the CDR3: TGTGCCAGCAGTTACTCAGATCCAACTCGGGGCTATGGCTACACCTTC.

This rearrangement joins TRBV4-1 to TRBJ2-3; D perhaps matches TRBD1 (5 bases). CDR3 length equals 17 residues. The V end was cut by 0 bases, the J end by 4 bases, with 17 bases between. The V gene's germline CDR1 is MGHRA and CDR2 YSYEKL. The CDR3 DNA reads TGCGCCAGCAGCCAAGATTTCAGGGCCGGTTGGGCAGATACGCAGTATTTT. Translated: CASSQDFRAGWADTQYF.

The chain joins TRBV19 to TRBJ2-7; tentative D call: TRBD2 (5 bases). CDR3 size: 11 residues. CDR1 LNHDA and CDR2 SQIVND come from the germline V gene (reference sequence). V lost 6 bases, J lost 6 bases, and 9 bases lay in between. CDR3 amino acids: CASSPGFEQYF. CDR3 nucleotides: TGTGCCAGTAGCCCGGGATTCGAGCAGTACTTC.

This rearrangement joins TRBV30 to TRBJ1-6; 8 bases line up with TRBD1. V lost 7 bases, J lost 0 bases, and 5 bases stayed unmatched. The CDR3 runs to 15 residues. Germline loops: CDR1 GTSNPN, CDR2 SVGIG (reference sequence). The CDR3 DNA follows: TGTGCCTCCACAGGGGGGAGCTCCTATAATTCACCCCTCCACTTT. It encodes CASTGGSSYNSPLHF. Based on the CDR3 plus reference TRBV30 and TRBJ1-6, the full variable domain is SQTIHQWPATLVQPVGSPLSLECTVEGTSNPNLYWYRQAAGRGLQLLFYSVGIGQISSEVPQNLSASRPQDRQFILSSKKLLLSDSGFYLCASTGGSSYNSPLHFGNGTRLTVT.

This chain connects TRBV30 to TRBJ2-5, with TRBD1 as a possible D gene (5 bases). Trimming shortened V by 2 bases and J by 11 bases, and 12 bases separated the two germline ends. Germline CDR1 GTSNPN, CDR2 SVGIG (reference sequence). This CDR3 is built from 11 residues. The chain's CDR3 is CAWSLLGAQYF. The CDR3 region has the DNA TGTGCCTGGAGTCTGCTTGGGGCTCAGTACTTC.

The gene calls are TRBV5-3 and TRBJ2-6, with 7 positions matching TRBD1. TRBV5-3 is reported as an ORF; its role is uncertain. After removal of 0 bases from V and 0 bases from J, the junction contained 9 bases not matched to a gene. This CDR3 spans 19 amino acids. In DNA, the CDR3 is TGTGCCAGAAGCTTGGCCCTGCGACAGGGATACTCTGGGGCCAACGTCCTGACTTTC. Its protein product is CARSLALRQGYSGANVLTF.

The chain has TRBV6-6 and TRBJ1-5, with TRBD1 matching over 8 bases. The germline V gene has CDR1 MNHNY and CDR2 SVGAGI (reference sequence). V lost 6 bases to trimming and J lost 4 bases; unmatched junction nucleotides: 2. The CDR3 sequence is 13 residues long. The CDR3 reads CASRDRENQPQHF. DNA for the CDR3: TGTGCCAGCAGGGACAGGGAGAATCAGCCCCAGCATTTT.

The chain combines TRBV5-1 with TRBJ2-1, with 13 nucleotides matching TRBD2. In germline, CDR1 is SGHRS, CDR2 YFSETQ. J lost 0 bases, V lost 4 bases, and 7 bases had no gene match. The CDR3 is made up of 18 amino acids. CDR3 sequence reads: CASSRTSGGMSSYNEQFF. The CDR3 nucleotides are TGCGCCAGCAGCCGGACTAGCGGGGGAATGAGCTCCTACAATGAGCAGTTCTTC.

The V gene is TRBV2, the J gene TRBJ1-4; D is undetermined. V was cut by 7 bases and J by 5 bases, with 14 bases left in between. Germline V CDR1 and CDR2: SNHLY, FYNNEI. The CDR3 is 14 amino acids. The CDR3: CASKVGSLNEKLFF. CDR3 DNA: TGTGCCAGCAAGGTCGGGTCCCTCAATGAAAAACTGTTTTTT.